Presented here are 8 T cell receptor beta chains from one specimen sequenced in a study of T cells in Graves' hyperthyroidism and ophthalmopathy. Amplification of TCR beta CDR3 regions was performed using RNA transcripts as template. HTBI primers were employed in a first-round RT-PCR of the TCR CDR3. TCRdb called the multiplex PCR reads again in MiXCR, with one record for every CDR3 protein. There are 500,000 to 600,000 distinct CDR3 sequences in the sample; 35% to 55% occur only once, and about 8.3% lies in the top ten. The sample taken for sequencing was peripheral blood or thyroid tissue (not recorded which). The receptors were gathered from a woman between 18 and 29 years old with Graves' hyperthyroidism.

This clonotype showed up many times. This rearrangement joins TRBV29-1 to TRBJ2-3; D ambiguous. V shed 4 bases and J shed 1 base, with 15 bases lying between them. This CDR3 is 15 amino acids long. The germline CDR1 and CDR2 sequences are SQVTM and ANQGSEA. The CDR3 DNA reads TGCAGCGTTGTTTCCCAGCCTCTCCGCACAGATACGCAGTATTTT. It codes for CSVVSQPLRTDTQYF.

The V call is TRBV7-6, the J call TRBJ1-4; TRBD1 is a possible D gene (6 bases). This CDR3 contains 14 residues. Trimming shortened V by 5 bases and J by 15 bases, and 22 bases separated the two germline ends. Germline V gene data show CDR1 as SGHVS and CDR2 as FNYEAQ. CDR3 region: CASSPGEDLNKVFF. The DNA for the CDR3 is TGTGCCAGCAGCCCAGGGGAGGACCTGAACAAGGTGTTTTTT.

This clonotype has a count of ten or more. The chain combines TRBV20-1 with TRBJ2-7; a weak D match, TRBD1 (6 bases). This CDR3 has 14 residues. Germline V CDR1 and CDR2: DFQATT, SNEGSKA (reference sequence). Trimming stripped 5 bases from V and 2 bases from J, with 16 bases between. CDR3 DNA sequence: TGCAGTGCTCGACCCAGGGGAAAGGCCTACGAGCAGTACTTC. This translates into CSARPRGKAYEQYF.

This clonotype was seen many times. The CDR3 is CASTEDTEAFF. CDR3 nucleotides: TGTGCCAGTACGGAGGACACTGAAGCTTTCTTT. The rearrangement links TRBV19 to TRBJ1-1; D unresolved. The germline V and J ends were trimmed by 7 bases and 3 bases, with 6 bases remaining between them. CDR1 and CDR2 (germline): LNHDA, SQIVND (reference sequence). CDR3 size: 11 residues.

The gene calls are TRBV7-2 and TRBJ1-6; 9 bases align to TRBD1. CDR1 and CDR2 (germline): SGHTA, FQGNSA. This CDR3 has 15 residues. Unmatched junction bases numbered 8, after V lost 5 bases and J lost 9 bases. CDR3 nucleotide sequence: TGTGCCAGCAGCGGACAGGGGAGCGAGGGTTCACCCCTCCACTTT. It codes for CASSGQGSEGSPLHF.

Details on this clonotype: Just one base apart from a much larger clone, this may be a read error. The chain employs TRBV5-1 and TRBJ2-2; 9 positions match TRBD2. V dropped 4 bases and J dropped 3; count of bases not matched to a gene: 7. Germline CDR1 and CDR2: SGHRS and YFSETQ. The CDR3 consists of 16 residues. The CDR3 sequence is CASSRGGRADTGELFF. The CDR3 bases are TGCGCCAGCAGCCGTGGCGGGAGGGCCGACACCGGGGAGCTGTTTTTT. Full variable domain (outside the CDR3, taken from reference TRBV5-1 and TRBJ2-2): KAGVTQTPRYLIKTRGQQVTLSCSPISGHRSVSWYQQTPGQGLQFLFEYFSETQRNKGNFPGRFSGRQFSNSRSEMNVSTLELGDSALYLCASSRGGRADTGELFFGEGSRLTVL.

The DNA of the CDR3 is TGTGCTAGACAGGACCGATATCTCAATCAGCCCCAGCATTTT. The encoded protein is CARQDRYLNQPQHF. This sequence joins TRBV10-3 and TRBJ1-5; D possibly corresponds to TRBD1 (6 bases). The germline V gene encodes CDR1 ENHRY and CDR2 SYGVKD. There are 14 residues in the CDR3.

V and J are TRBV10-1 and TRBJ1-2, with D possibly matching TRBD1 (6 bases). Trimming removed 8 bases from V and 4 bases from J, with 14 bases in between. CDR3 length equals 13 residues. CDR1 and CDR2 (germline): WNHNN, SYGVQD (reference sequence). This CDR3 reads CASRTGNFYGYTF. The CDR3 DNA follows: TGCGCCAGCCGAACAGGGAATTTCTATGGCTACACCTTC.